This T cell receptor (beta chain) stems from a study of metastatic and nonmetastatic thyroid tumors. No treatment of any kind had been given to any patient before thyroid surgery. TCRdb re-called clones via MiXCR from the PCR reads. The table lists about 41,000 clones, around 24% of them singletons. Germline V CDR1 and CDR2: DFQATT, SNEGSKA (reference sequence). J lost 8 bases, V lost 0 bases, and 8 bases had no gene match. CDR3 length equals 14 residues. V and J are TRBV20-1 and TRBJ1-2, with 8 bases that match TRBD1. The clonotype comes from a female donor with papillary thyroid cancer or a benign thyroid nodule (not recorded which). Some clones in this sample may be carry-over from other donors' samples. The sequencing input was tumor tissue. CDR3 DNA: TGCAGTGCTAGAGATCCTATCACAGGGGGAGGCTACACCTTC. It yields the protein CSARDPITGGGYTF.